The source of this T cell receptor beta chain is a study of control samples from healthy donors and cancer patients. Sequencing was performed with immunoSEQ multiplex PCR; in TCRdb, only in-frame clones are kept and a portion is missing. The data show about 110,000 clones, with 75% to 95% seen just once and roughly 4% held by the top ten. The specimen sequenced was blood. The clonotype was recovered from a human donor in good health. The donor label of this sample is uncertain.

The CDR3 spells CASSVEDRVGGYTF. As DNA, the CDR3 is TGCGCCAGCAGCGTTGAAGACAGGGTGGGTGGCTACACCTTC. The gene calls are TRBV5-1 and TRBJ1-2; 7 bases match TRBD1. Trimming removed 4 bases from V and 7 bases from J; junction bases left unmatched: 10. The CDR3 runs to 14 residues. Germline assignment: CDR1 SGHRS and CDR2 YFSETQ.